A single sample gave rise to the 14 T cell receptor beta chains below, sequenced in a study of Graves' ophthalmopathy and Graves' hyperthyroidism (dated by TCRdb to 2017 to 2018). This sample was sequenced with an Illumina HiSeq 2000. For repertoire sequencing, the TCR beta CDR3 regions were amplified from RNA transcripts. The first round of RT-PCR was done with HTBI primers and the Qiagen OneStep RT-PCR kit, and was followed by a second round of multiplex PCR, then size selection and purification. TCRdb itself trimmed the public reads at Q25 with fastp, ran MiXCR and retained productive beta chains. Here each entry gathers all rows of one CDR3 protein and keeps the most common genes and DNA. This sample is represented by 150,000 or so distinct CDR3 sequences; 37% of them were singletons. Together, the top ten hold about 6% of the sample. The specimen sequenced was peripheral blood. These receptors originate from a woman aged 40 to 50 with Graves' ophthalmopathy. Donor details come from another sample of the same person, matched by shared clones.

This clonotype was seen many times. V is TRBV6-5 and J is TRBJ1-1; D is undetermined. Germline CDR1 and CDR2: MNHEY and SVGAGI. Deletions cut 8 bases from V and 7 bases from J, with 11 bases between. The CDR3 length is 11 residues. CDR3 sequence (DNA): TGTGCCAGCGTTGGCCAGTATGAAGCTTTCTTT. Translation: CASVGQYEAFF.

The CDR3 coding sequence is TGTGCCACCAGCAGTGAACGGACAGGGGAAAACTATGGCTACACCTTC. This encodes CATSSERTGENYGYTF. V is TRBV15 and J is TRBJ1-2, with TRBD1 identical over 9 bases. CDR3 length equals 16 residues. Trimming cost V 3 bases and J 2 bases; bases outside gene matches: 7. CDR1 and CDR2 from the germline V gene are LNHNV and YYDKDF (reference sequence).

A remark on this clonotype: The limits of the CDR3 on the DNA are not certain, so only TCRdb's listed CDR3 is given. The CDR3 spells CASSTSTSGSHEQYF. The chain couples TRBV12-3 or TRBV12-4 to TRBJ2-7; the table's D call, TRBD2, was not checked against the DNA. From its first to its last residue, the CDR3 has 15 amino acids.

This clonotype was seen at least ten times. In DNA form, the CDR3 reads TGTGCCAGCATGGACCCGGGACAGGGGACCGGAAACACCATATATTTT. Residues: CASMDPGQGTGNTIYF. This chain joins TRBV6-2 or TRBV6-3 and TRBJ1-3; TRBD1 matches at 10 bases. Germline CDR1 is MNHEY and CDR2 is SVGEGT. The CDR3 is 16 residues long. With 7 bases clipped from V and 4 bases from J, the junction kept 10 bases outside the gene matches.

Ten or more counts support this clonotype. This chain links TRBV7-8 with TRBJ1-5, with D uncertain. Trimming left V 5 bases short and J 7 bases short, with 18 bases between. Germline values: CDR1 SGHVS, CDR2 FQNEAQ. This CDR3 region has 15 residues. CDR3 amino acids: CASSPDGSSRQPQHF. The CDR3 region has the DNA TGTGCCAGCAGCCCAGATGGGAGTTCAAGGCAGCCCCAGCATTTT.

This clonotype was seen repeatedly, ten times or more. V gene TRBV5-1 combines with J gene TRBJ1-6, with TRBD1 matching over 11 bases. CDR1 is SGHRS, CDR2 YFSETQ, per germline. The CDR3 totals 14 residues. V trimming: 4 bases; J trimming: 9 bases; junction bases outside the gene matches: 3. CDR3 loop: CASSPGTGGSPLHF. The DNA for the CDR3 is TGCGCCAGCAGCCCTGGGACAGGGGGTTCACCCCTCCACTTT.

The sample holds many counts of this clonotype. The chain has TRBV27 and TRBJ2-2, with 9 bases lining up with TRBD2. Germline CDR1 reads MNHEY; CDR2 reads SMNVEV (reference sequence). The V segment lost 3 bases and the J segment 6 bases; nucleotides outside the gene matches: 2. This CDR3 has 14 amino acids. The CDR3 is CASSFGTSPGELFF. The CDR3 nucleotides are TGTGCCAGCAGTTTCGGGACTAGCCCCGGGGAGCTGTTTTTT.

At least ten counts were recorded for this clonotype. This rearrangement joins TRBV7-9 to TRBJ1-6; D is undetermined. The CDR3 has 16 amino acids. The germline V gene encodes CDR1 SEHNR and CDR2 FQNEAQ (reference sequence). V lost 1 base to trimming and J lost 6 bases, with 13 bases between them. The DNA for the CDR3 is TGTGCCAGCAGCTTAGGTTTCGAGGGCCCTAATTCACCCCTCCACTTT. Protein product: CASSLGFEGPNSPLHF.

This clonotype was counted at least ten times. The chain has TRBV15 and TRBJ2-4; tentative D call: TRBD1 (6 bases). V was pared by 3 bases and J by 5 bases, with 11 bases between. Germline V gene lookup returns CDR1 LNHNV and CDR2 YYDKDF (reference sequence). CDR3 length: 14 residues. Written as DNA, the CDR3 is TGTGCCACCAGCAGCTGGGGGCTGGAAAACATTCAGTACTTC. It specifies CATSSWGLENIQYF.

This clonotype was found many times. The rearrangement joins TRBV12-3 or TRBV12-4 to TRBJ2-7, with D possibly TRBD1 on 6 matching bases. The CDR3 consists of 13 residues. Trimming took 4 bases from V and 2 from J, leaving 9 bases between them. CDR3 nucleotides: TGTGCCAGCAGTTACAGGGACCCCTACGAGCAGTACTTC. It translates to CASSYRDPYEQYF.

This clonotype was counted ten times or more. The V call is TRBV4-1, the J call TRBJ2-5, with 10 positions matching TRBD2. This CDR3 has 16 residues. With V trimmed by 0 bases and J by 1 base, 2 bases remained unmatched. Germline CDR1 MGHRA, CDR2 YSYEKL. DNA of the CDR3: TGCGCCAGCAGCCAAGAAAGCGGGAGGGCCCAAGAGACCCAGTACTTC. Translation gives CASSQESGRAQETQYF.

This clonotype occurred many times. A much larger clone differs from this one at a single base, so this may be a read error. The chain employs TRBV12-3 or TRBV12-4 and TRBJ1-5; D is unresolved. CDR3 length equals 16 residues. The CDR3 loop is CPSSYHFLGSNQPQHF. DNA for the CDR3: TGTCCCAGCAGTTATCATTTTTTAGGTAGCAATCAGCCCCAGCATTTT.

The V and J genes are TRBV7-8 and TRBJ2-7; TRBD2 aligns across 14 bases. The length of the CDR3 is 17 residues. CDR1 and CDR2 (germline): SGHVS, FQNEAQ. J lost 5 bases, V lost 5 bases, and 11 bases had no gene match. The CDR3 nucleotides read TGTGCCAGCAGCCCTCGACTAGCGGGAGGGCCAGGCAACGAGCAGTACTTC. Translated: CASSPRLAGGPGNEQYF. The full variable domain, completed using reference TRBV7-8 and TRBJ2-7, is GAGVSQSPRYKVAKRGQDVALRCDPISGHVSLFWYQQALGQGPEFLTYFQNEAQLDKSGLPSDRFFAERPEGSVSTLKIQRTQQEDSAVYLCASSPRLAGGPGNEQYFGPGTRLTVT.

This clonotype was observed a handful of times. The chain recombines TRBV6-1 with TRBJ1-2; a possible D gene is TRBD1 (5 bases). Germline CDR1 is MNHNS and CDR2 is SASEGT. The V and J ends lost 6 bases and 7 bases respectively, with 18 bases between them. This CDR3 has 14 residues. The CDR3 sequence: CASRIPGLLGGYTF. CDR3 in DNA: TGTGCCAGCAGGATACCGGGACTACTAGGTGGCTACACCTTC.